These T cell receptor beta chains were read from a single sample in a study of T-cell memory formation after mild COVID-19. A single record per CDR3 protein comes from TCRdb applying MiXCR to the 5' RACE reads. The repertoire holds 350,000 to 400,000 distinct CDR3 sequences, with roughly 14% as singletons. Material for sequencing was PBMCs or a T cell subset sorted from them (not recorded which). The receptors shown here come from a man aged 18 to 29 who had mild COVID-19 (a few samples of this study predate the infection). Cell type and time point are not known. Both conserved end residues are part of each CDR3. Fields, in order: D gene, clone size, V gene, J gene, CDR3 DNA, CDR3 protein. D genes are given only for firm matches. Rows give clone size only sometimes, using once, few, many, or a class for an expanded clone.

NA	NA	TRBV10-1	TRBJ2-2	TGCGCCAGCAGTAATGTTTTAGGGGCCAACACCGGGGAGCTGTTTTTT	CASSNVLGANTGELFF
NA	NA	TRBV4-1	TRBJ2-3	TGCGCCAGCAGCCAAGTCTATGGGAGAGTTACTAGCACAGATACGCAGTATTTT	CASSQVYGRVTSTDTQYF
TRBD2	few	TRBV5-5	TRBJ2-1	TGTGCCAGCAGCAACGGACTAGCGGCTTCGCTCTACAATGAGCAGTTCTTC	CASSNGLAASLYNEQFF
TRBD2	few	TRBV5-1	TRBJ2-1	TGCGCCAGCAGTATTCTTACCCTAGCGGGTTCATCCAATGAGCAGTTCTTC	CASSILTLAGSSNEQFF
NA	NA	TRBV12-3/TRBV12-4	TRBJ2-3	TGTGCCAGCAGTTTGTGGCGTCGGGGAGATACGCAGTATTTT	CASSLWRRGDTQYF
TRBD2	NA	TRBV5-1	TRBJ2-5	TGCGCCAGCAGCCAAAGCGGGGGGGCCGGGGGTGGAGAGACCCAGTACTTC	CASSQSGGAGGGETQYF
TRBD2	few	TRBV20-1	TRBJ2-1	TGCAGTGCTAGAGGCCTAGCGGGGTCCCCCTCCTACAATGAGCAGTTCTTC	CSARGLAGSPSYNEQFF
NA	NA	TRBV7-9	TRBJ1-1	TGTGCCAGCAGCTCTCCCGACGGGGAAGCTTTCTTT	CASSSPDGEAFF
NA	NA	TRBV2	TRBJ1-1	TGTGCCAGCTTAGAGGGAAGGACTGAAGCTTTCTTT	CASLEGRTEAFF
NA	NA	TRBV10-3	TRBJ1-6	TGTGCCTCCCGGCGGGGCAATTCACCCCTCCACTTT	CASRRGNSPLHF
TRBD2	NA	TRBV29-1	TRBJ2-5	TGCAGCGGCCGGGGGGGCCGGGCGACCCAGTACTTC	CSGRGGRATQYF
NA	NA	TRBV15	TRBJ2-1	TGTGCCACCAGCAGAGTTGGAAGTCTCTCCTACAATGAGCAGTTCTTC	CATSRVGSLSYNEQFF
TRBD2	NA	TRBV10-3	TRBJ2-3	TGTGCCATCAGTGAGATTGCGGGGGGTAGCACAGATACGCAGTATTTT	CAISEIAGGSTDTQYF
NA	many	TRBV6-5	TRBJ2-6	TGTGCCAGCAGGCCCCCGGGAGTTCGCGGGGCCAACGTCCTGACTTTC	CASRPPGVRGANVLTF
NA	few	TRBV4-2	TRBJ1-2	TGTGCCAGCAGCCAAGCTGAGGCGCCTACCCTCTATGGCTACACCTTC	CASSQAEAPTLYGYTF
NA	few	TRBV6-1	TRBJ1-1	TGTGCCAGCAGTGCCAGAATTGAGTGGGCCACTGAAGCTTTCTTT	CASSARIEWATEAFF
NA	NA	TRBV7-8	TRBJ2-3	TGTGACAGCAGCTTAGGTTCAGGGTACTACAGCACAGATACGCAGTATTTT	CDSSLGSGYYSTDTQYF
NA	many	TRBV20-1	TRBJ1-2	TGCAGCATCTCTGAGAGAGATGGCTACACCTTC	CSISERDGYTF
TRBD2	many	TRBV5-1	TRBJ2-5	TGCGCCAGCAGCAGGGGACTAGCGCGGCAAGAGACCCAGTACTTC	CASSRGLARQETQYF
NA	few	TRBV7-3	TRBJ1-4	TGTGCCAGCAGCTTGAACTCTAATGAAAAACTGTTTTTT	CASSLNSNEKLFF
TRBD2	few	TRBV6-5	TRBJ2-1	TGTGCCAGCAGTTCCTCGGGACTAGCGGGGGGAACCTACAATGAGCAGTTCTTC	CASSSSGLAGGTYNEQFF
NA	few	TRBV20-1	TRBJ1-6	TGCAGTGCCCCGGACAGTTATAATTCACCCCTCCACTTT	CSAPDSYNSPLHF
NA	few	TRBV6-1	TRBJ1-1	TGTGCCAGCAGTGAAGCGGACTGGGGCACTGAAGCTTTCTTT	CASSEADWGTEAFF
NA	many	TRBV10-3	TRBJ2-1	TGTGCCACCGTCTATTCGTCCATTTACAATGAGCAGTTCTTC	CATVYSSIYNEQFF
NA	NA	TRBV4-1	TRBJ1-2	TGCGCCAGCAGCCAAGATCCCTGGGCTTCTAACTATGGCTACACCTTC	CASSQDPWASNYGYTF
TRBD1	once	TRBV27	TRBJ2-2	TGTGCCAGCAGTTTAGCGGACAGGGGGCTCGCCGATTACACCGGGGAGCTGTTTTTT	CASSLADRGLADYTGELFF
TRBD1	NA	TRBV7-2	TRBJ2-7	TGTGCCAGCAGTTTTACAGGGGGCCCCTACGAGCAGTACTTC	CASSFTGGPYEQYF
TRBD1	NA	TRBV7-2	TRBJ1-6	TGTGCCAGCAGCTTAGCGCGGAAGATCGGGACAGGCGGGGTCTGGAATTCACCCCTCCACTTT	CASSLARKIGTGGVWNSPLHF
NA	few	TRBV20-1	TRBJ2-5	TGCAGTGTGACAGGAGAGGCAGAGACCCAGTACTTC	CSVTGEAETQYF
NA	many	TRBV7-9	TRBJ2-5	TGTGCCAGCAGTGAGGGTGTCCAAGAGACCCAGTACTTC	CASSEGVQETQYF
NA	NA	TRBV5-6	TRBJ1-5	TGTGCCAGCAGCTTCCTGACAGGCAATCAGCCCCAGCATTTT	CASSFLTGNQPQHF
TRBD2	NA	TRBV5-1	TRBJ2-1	TGCGCCAGCAGCTCGGGACTAGCGGGGGGTCGAATCTTC	CASSSGLAGGRIF
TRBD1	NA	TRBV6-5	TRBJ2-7	TGTGCCAGCAGTACGCGGACAGGAGCCGAGCAGTACTTC	CASSTRTGAEQYF
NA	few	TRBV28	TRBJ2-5	TGTGCCAGCAGTTTTATCGTACTAGCTGGGACCCAGTACTTC	CASSFIVLAGTQYF
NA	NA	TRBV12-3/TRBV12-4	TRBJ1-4	TGTGCCAGCAGTTTGTGGGGATTTAATGAAAAACTGTTTTTT	CASSLWGFNEKLFF
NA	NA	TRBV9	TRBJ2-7	TGTGCCAGCAGCGTAGCTGGAGGCGTTTCCTACGAGCAGTACTTC	CASSVAGGVSYEQYF
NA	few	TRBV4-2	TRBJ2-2	TGTGCCAGCAGCCAACGCGACTCGAACACCGGGGAGCTGTTTTTT	CASSQRDSNTGELFF